One and the same sample provided the 18 T cell receptor beta chains below, sequenced in a study of shared clonotypes between healthy human individuals. The data were produced by immunoSEQ multiplex PCR, yet TCRdb's version contains in-frame clones alone and is incomplete. The table lists roughly 2.5 million clones, about 92% of them singletons. Material: naive CD4+ T cells sorted from blood. Subset defined: CD45RA+ positively selected. These receptors all stem from a man between 18 and 29 years old in good health.

The rearrangement joins TRBV10-3 to TRBJ2-3; 16 positions agree with TRBD2. Losses at the gene ends were 5 bases for V and 7 bases for J; bases not matched to a gene: 6. Germline CDR1 and CDR2: ENHRY and SYGVKD. The CDR3 is made up of 16 amino acids. CDR3 loop: CAISSGLAGGPNTQYF. The DNA for the CDR3 is TGTGCCATCAGTTCGGGACTAGCGGGGGGGCCAAATACGCAGTATTTT.

The chain carries TRBV4-3 and TRBJ2-5; unclear D gene. The length of the CDR3 is 14 residues. V was pared by 3 bases and J by 2 bases, with 10 bases between. Germline V gene lookup returns CDR1 LGHNA and CDR2 YSLEER. The CDR3 DNA is TGCGCCAGCAGCCAGGGCAGGTCGCAAGAGACCCAGTACTTC. It yields the protein CASSQGRSQETQYF.

Of note for this clone: A read error may produce the germline difference seen at one junction end. This sequence joins TRBV9 and TRBJ2-7; D is perhaps TRBD1 or TRBD2 (5 bases each). CDR1 SGDLS and CDR2 YYNGEE come from the germline V gene. The CDR3 runs 13 residues. The CDR3, as DNA: TGTGCCAGCAGCGCAGGGAGCTCCTGCGAGCAGTACTTC. Amino acids: CASSAGSSCEQYF.

The V call is TRBV11-3, the J call TRBJ2-2; TRBD1 agrees at 9 bases. Unmatched junction bases numbered 4, after V lost 5 bases and J lost 0 bases. CDR1 and CDR2 from the germline V gene are SGHNT and YENEEA. The CDR3 has 16 residues. The CDR3 sequence is CASSPRQGANTGELFF. The CDR3 nucleotides are TGTGCCAGCAGCCCACGACAGGGGGCGAACACCGGGGAGCTGTTTTTT.

The chain couples TRBV7-9 to TRBJ1-2; 11 nucleotides agree with TRBD1. In germline, CDR1 is SEHNR, CDR2 FQNEAQ (reference sequence). The CDR3 loop spans 15 amino acids. The trim removed 4 bases at V and 4 bases at J, leaving 5 bases unmatched. CDR3 sequence reads: CASSSSGTGGYGYTF. The CDR3 DNA reads as TGTGCCAGCAGCTCCTCCGGGACAGGGGGCTATGGCTACACCTTC.

The rearrangement links TRBV28 to TRBJ1-4; perhaps TRBD1 as D (5 bases). CDR3 length equals 16 residues. The V gene lost 6 bases and the J gene lost 4 bases, with 18 bases spanning the gap. Germline V gene data show CDR1 as MDHEN and CDR2 as SYDVKM. The chain's CDR3 is CASSLVWGTINEKLFF. The CDR3 DNA follows: TGTGCCAGCAGCCTAGTCTGGGGGACGATTAATGAAAAACTGTTTTTT.

In DNA, the CDR3 is TGTGCCAGCAGTACGACAGCAAACTCTGGAAACACCATATATTTT. Protein: CASSTTANSGNTIYF. The rearrangement uses TRBV2 and TRBJ1-3; weak D call: TRBD1 (5 bases). CDR1 is SNHLY, CDR2 FYNNEI, per germline. This CDR3 has 15 amino acids. Trimming took off 5 bases at V and 0 bases at J, with 11 bases between the two ends.

The genes are TRBV2 and TRBJ1-4; 7 bases fit TRBD1. Trimming took 3 bases from V and 7 from J; bases not matched to a gene: 5. CDR3 length equals 14 residues. The germline gives CDR1 SNHLY, CDR2 FYNNEI. This CDR3 is CASSDNRGFEKLFF. The CDR3 bases are TGTGCCAGCAGTGACAACAGGGGTTTTGAAAAACTGTTTTTT.

The chain links TRBV5-4 to TRBJ2-3; 12 nucleotides match TRBD2. The V segment lost 1 base and the J segment 4 bases; nucleotides outside the gene matches: 1. The CDR3 spans 15 residues. The germline CDR1 and CDR2 sequences are SGHNT and YYREEE (reference sequence). As DNA, the CDR3 is TGTGCCAGCAGCTTGCGACTAGCGGGAGCAGATACGCAGTATTTT. Translating it yields CASSLRLAGADTQYF.

J is TRBJ2-3 and V is TRBV7-8; 11 bases agree with TRBD2. The V gene end was trimmed by 4 bases and the J gene end by 6 bases; junction bases not matched to a gene: 9. CDR3 size: 16 residues. Looked up from germline, CDR1 is SGHVS and CDR2 is FQNEAQ. CDR3 region: CASSSLAGGLGDTQYF. The CDR3 DNA is TGTGCCAGCAGCTCTCTAGCGGGAGGTCTTGGGGATACGCAGTATTTT.

This clone was counted a few times. CDR3 in DNA: TGTGCCTGGAGTGAAGCCACTGAAGCTTTCTTT. As protein: CAWSEATEAFF. The chain joins TRBV30 to TRBJ1-1, with no clear D. CDR1 GTSNPN and CDR2 SVGIG come from the germline V gene (reference sequence). The CDR3 runs to 11 residues. V lost 1 base to trimming and J lost 4 bases, with 4 bases between them. The full variable domain, rest sourced from reference TRBV30 and TRBJ1-1, is SQTIHQWPATLVQPVGSPLSLECTVEGTSNPNLYWYRQAAGRGLQLLFYSVGIGQISSEVPQNLSASRPQDRQFILSSKKLLLSDSGFYLCAWSEATEAFFGQGTRLTVV.

The J gene is TRBJ2-7, the V gene TRBV6-5, with 8 bases fitting TRBD1. The J segment lost 7 bases and the V segment lost 6 bases, leaving 11 bases of the junction unmatched. Germline V gene sequence: CDR1 MNHEY, CDR2 SVGAGI. The CDR3 length is 14 residues. The CDR3 DNA sequence: TGTGCCAGCAGCCGAGGACAGGGACCGGGGGAGCAGTACTTC. Its protein product is CASSRGQGPGEQYF.

The V gene is TRBV28, the J gene TRBJ1-5; D unclear. With 6 bases removed from V and 6 bases from J, the gap between germline ends came to 12 bases. The CDR3 loop spans 13 amino acids. The germline V gene has CDR1 MDHEN and CDR2 SYDVKM. Written as DNA, the CDR3 is TGTGCCAGCAGCACAGCCACGGGTCAGCCCCAGCATTTT. It yields the protein CASSTATGQPQHF.

This chain uses TRBV25-1 with TRBJ2-7; no clear D gene. V shed 6 bases and J shed 9 bases, with 18 bases lying between them. The CDR3 covers 13 residues. Germline CDR1 and CDR2: MGHDK and SYGVNS. The DNA for the CDR3 is TGTGCCAGCAGAATGAAGGACCCTGGTAGGCAGTACTTC. Its translation: CASRMKDPGRQYF.

V is TRBV7-9 and J is TRBJ2-5; a weak D match, TRBD2 (5 bases). The germline V gene encodes CDR1 SEHNR and CDR2 FQNEAQ (reference sequence). This CDR3 region has 14 residues. Trimming removed 5 bases at V and 3 bases at J, with 13 bases between. For the CDR3, the DNA is TGTGCCAGCAGCCTAAACGGAGGTAAAGAGACCCAGTACTTC. Protein sequence: CASSLNGGKETQYF.

The sample holds one count of this clone. The chain joins TRBV6-5 to TRBJ2-7, with a tentative D call TRBD2 (6 bases). V lost 8 bases and J 6 bases, leaving 17 bases between the germline ends. Germline CDR1 reads MNHEY; CDR2 reads SVGAGI. The CDR3 runs to 13 residues. CDR3 DNA sequence: TGTGCCAGCGGGAACCTAGGAGGGTTCGAGCAGTACTTC. Its protein product is CASGNLGGFEQYF.

A single count supports this clone. The chain combines TRBV27 with TRBJ2-7; 7 bases line up with TRBD1. Looked up from germline, CDR1 is MNHEY and CDR2 is SMNVEV (reference sequence). This CDR3 spans 14 amino acids. The trim removed 7 bases at V and 4 bases at J, leaving 10 bases unmatched. The CDR3 loop reads CASKQQGPNYEQYF. Here the CDR3 DNA reads TGTGCCAGCAAGCAACAGGGGCCAAATTACGAGCAGTACTTC.

A remark on this clone: Additional DNA sequences in this sample encode the identical CDR3. The chain couples TRBV5-4 to TRBJ2-3; TRBD2 agrees at 9 bases. The ends lost 0 bases at V and 0 bases at J; junction bases unmatched: 5. CDR1 is SGHNT and CDR2 is YYREEE in the germline V gene (reference sequence). The CDR3 runs 17 residues. Here the CDR3 reads CASSLAGLAGSTDTQYF. DNA of the CDR3: TGTGCCAGCAGCTTGGCCGGGCTAGCGGGAAGCACAGATACGCAGTATTTT.